This record covers a single T cell receptor beta chain. Its antigen is still unknown. Read sequence stops 3 residues before the CDR3 end, and the germline J gene provides the missing end. This entry comes from a study of T cells in women clearing cervical HPV infection. For the study at large: Women with histologically confirmed HPV16-related CIN3 or worse, 2 with invasive cancer, served as cases. Case blood drawn at lesion detection; control blood after infection cleared. Points from the study as a whole: TRBV6-7 relative abundance averaged roughly 0.1% in cases and 0.15% to 0.2% in controls. Associations may precede or follow infection; HPV-specific or memory T cells were not isolated.

Measured with immunoSEQ multiplex PCR; TCRdb has only the in-frame clones, and not every one. The ten most abundant clones cover 1% to 1.5% of a sample with some 40,000 clones. Germline CDR1 and CDR2: SGHRS and YFSETQ. V dropped 4 bases and J dropped 3 bases, with 12 bases sitting between them. The CDR3 is made up of 14 amino acids. Sequences were obtained from blood buffy coat. The source of this sequence is a woman aged 18-70 years with a cervical HPV16 infection that either progressed to CIN3+ or cleared (not recorded which). The V and J genes are TRBV5-1 and TRBJ2-3, with D possibly TRBD1 on 6 matching bases. CDR3 DNA, as far as it was read: TGCGCCAGCAGCAAACAGGGTGTGACAGATACG. This translates into CASSKQGVTDT. The full CDR3 sequence reads CASSKQGVTDTQYF.